There are a few counts of the clone carrying this TCR beta chain. This specimen belongs to a study of shared clonotypes between healthy human individuals. CDR3 length: 19 residues. The V gene end was trimmed by 5 bases and the J gene end by 4 bases; junction bases not matched to a gene: 12. Germline V gene data show CDR1 as MNHEY and CDR2 as SMNVEV (reference sequence). Only in-frame clones appear in the TCRdb table, and some are missing; sequencing was by immunoSEQ multiplex PCR. The table lists around 700,000 clones, approximately 79% of them singletons. Sequencing was carried out using memory CD4+ T cells sorted from blood. Subset given: CD45RA-negative fraction. The TCR comes from a woman aged 30 to 39 in good health. The rearrangement uses TRBV27 and TRBJ2-2, with 14 bases identical to TRBD2. The CDR3 DNA sequence: TGTGCCAGCAGTCCCCGAACCGGGACTAGCGGGAGTGGCACCGGGGAGCTGTTTTTT. Translating it yields CASSPRTGTSGSGTGELFF.